The clone carrying this TCR beta chain was seen more than once but under ten times. The entry originates in a study of patients and donors after allogeneic stem cell transplantation. Germline V lookup: CDR1 LGHNA, CDR2 YNFKEQ. V was cut by 0 bases and J by 4 bases, with 18 bases left in between. This CDR3 spans 17 amino acids. TCRdb reprocessed the RT-PCR reads via MiXCR and lists one record per CDR3 protein. The sample carries about 960,000 distinct CDR3 sequences, about a sixth recorded once. This sequence was found in a human donor who was either an allogeneic HSCT recipient or a stem cell or donor lymphocyte infusion donor (not recorded which). It is not recorded whose cells these are; they may come from a transplant donor. Sequencing was performed on blood, either unsorted or a sorted T cell fraction (not recorded which). The chain carries TRBV4-2 and TRBJ1-2, with D hard to call. CDR3 sequence: CASSQDLGRSYIYGYTF. The CDR3 DNA sequence: TGTGCCAGCAGCCAAGATTTGGGCAGGAGTTACATCTATGGCTACACCTTC.